These T cell receptor beta chains were read from a single sample in a study of T cells in narcolepsy. Profiling relied on immunoSEQ multiplex PCR, and the TCRdb table lists in-frame clones only, not all of them. Of approximately 20,000 clones listed, 92% are singletons. The sequenced sample consisted of CD45RA- memory CD4+ T cells from PBMCs. The receptor set was obtained from a human donor with narcolepsy. Each CDR3 is given with its conserved first and last residue. D genes are given only for firm matches. Only some rows state a clone size, as once, few, many or a class for expanded clones.

clone_size	d_call	v_call	j_call	cdr3_nt	cdr3_aa
-	-	TRBV2	TRBJ2-1	TGTGCCAGCAGGGGTTGGGGGGACTCGGTGCAGTTCTTC	CASRGWGDSVQFF
-	-	TRBV2	TRBJ1-5	TGTGCCAGCAGTTCGTTCGAGAATCAGCCCCAGCATTTT	CASSSFENQPQHF
-	TRBD2	TRBV7-3	TRBJ2-3	TGTGCCAGCAGCTTAGGGGAGCGGGGTGATACGCAGTATTTT	CASSLGERGDTQYF
few	TRBD1	TRBV10-3	TRBJ2-7	TGTGCCATCAGGGGACAGGGCTACGAGCAGTACTTC	CAIRGQGYEQYF
-	TRBD1	TRBV5-5	TRBJ2-1	TGTGCCAGCAGCTTATCCGGGACAGGATACAATGAGCAGTTCTTC	CASSLSGTGYNEQFF
-	-	TRBV10-1	TRBJ1-4	TGCGCCACCTCGACCCCTCTAAAGACTAATGAAAAACTGTTTTTT	CATSTPLKTNEKLFF
once	-	TRBV7-3	TRBJ1-2	TGTGCCAGCAGCCCCGGCCCCCTCGGCTATGGCTACACCTTC	CASSPGPLGYGYTF
-	-	TRBV7-8	TRBJ1-1	TGTGCCAGCAGACCAACAGATTCGAACACTGAAGCTTTCTTT	CASRPTDSNTEAFF
-	TRBD2	TRBV27	TRBJ2-3	TGTGCCAGCAGTTTATCCGGACTAGCGGGACGGAATACGCAGTATTTT	CASSLSGLAGRNTQYF
-	-	TRBV6-5	TRBJ1-2	TGTGCCAGCAGTTACTCTGGGCAGTCTGGCTACACCTTC	CASSYSGQSGYTF
once	TRBD2	TRBV18	TRBJ2-1	TGTGCCAGCTCACCGAGCAGCGGGGGGGGGTACAATGAGCAGTTCTTC	CASSPSSGGGYNEQFF
-	-	TRBV7-9	TRBJ2-1	TGTGCCAGCAGCCCCGTATACAATGAGCAGTTCTTC	CASSPVYNEQFF
-	-	TRBV28	TRBJ1-4	TGTGCCAGCTACCCCGGGACACTCGAAAAACTGTTTTTT	CASYPGTLEKLFF
-	-	TRBV4-2	TRBJ1-1	TGTGCCAGCAGCCAAGTATGGTTAGTCAGTGAGAACACTGAAGCTTTCTTT	CASSQVWLVSENTEAFF
-	TRBD1	TRBV30	TRBJ2-7	TGTGCCTGGAGTGTACAGGGGGGCGGCGAGCAGTACTTC	CAWSVQGGGEQYF
-	TRBD1	TRBV9	TRBJ1-4	TGTGCCAGCAGCCCGACAGGGACGGCTAATGAAAAACTGTTTTTT	CASSPTGTANEKLFF
-	-	TRBV5-1	TRBJ2-3	TGCGCCAGCAGCTTGGGATGGGCTAGCACAGATACGCAGTATTTT	CASSLGWASTDTQYF
-	-	TRBV28	TRBJ2-3	TGTGCCAGCAGTTTAGCCAGGGGCCATGGCACAGATACGCAGTATTTT	CASSLARGHGTDTQYF
-	TRBD1	TRBV18	TRBJ2-7	TGTGCCAGCTCGTCGACAGGGATGGACTACGAGCAGTACTTC	CASSSTGMDYEQYF
-	-	TRBV18	TRBJ2-7	TGTGCCAGCTCACTAGACGGGGCTAAGAGGATTACCTACGAGCAGTACTTC	CASSLDGAKRITYEQYF
-	TRBD1	TRBV27	TRBJ2-3	TGTGCCAGCAGTTTATTCCGGGACAGGGGGTTAGGAGATACGCAGTATTTT	CASSLFRDRGLGDTQYF
-	-	TRBV5-1	TRBJ2-2	TGCGCCAGCAGCCCTGGGGTTAGCGGGAACACCGGGGAGCTGTTTTTT	CASSPGVSGNTGELFF
-	TRBD2	TRBV5-1	TRBJ2-1	TGCGCCAGCAGCTTCCCTCGTAGCGGGTACAATGAGCAGTTCTTC	CASSFPRSGYNEQFF
-	TRBD2	TRBV7-3	TRBJ2-1	TGTGCCAGCAGTCGCGGGAGGGACAATGAGCAGTTCTTC	CASSRGRDNEQFF
-	-	TRBV7-9	TRBJ1-1	TGTGCCAGCAGCTTAGTCCTGAGCCCTGAAGCTTTCTTT	CASSLVLSPEAFF
-	-	TRBV10-3	TRBJ2-1	TGTGCCATCAATGACCGAGGATACAATGAGCAGTTCTTC	CAINDRGYNEQFF
-	TRBD1	TRBV15	TRBJ1-5	TGTGCCACCAGCAGGGCTCGGACAGGGCGAGGCAATCAGCCCCAGCATTTT	CATSRARTGRGNQPQHF
-	TRBD2	TRBV6-5	TRBJ2-1	TGTGCCAGCAGCCCCGGACTAGCGAACAATGAGCAGTTCTTC	CASSPGLANNEQFF
once	TRBD2	TRBV29-1	TRBJ2-7	TGCAGCGTTGAAGCCCAAACTAGCGGGAGATTCAGCGGGGGGGAGCAGTACTTC	CSVEAQTSGRFSGGEQYF
-	-	TRBV1	TRBJ2-3	TGCACCAGCAGCCCTTACCCTCGGCGCACAGATACGCAGTATTTT	CTSSPYPRRTDTQYF
once	TRBD1	TRBV18	TRBJ1-3	TGTGCCAGCTCACCTGCGACAGGGGGCGACGGAAACACCATATATTTT	CASSPATGGDGNTIYF
-	TRBD1	TRBV2	TRBJ2-7	TGTGCCAGCAGGAAGACAGGGGCGTCCTACGAGCAGTACTTC	CASRKTGASYEQYF
once	TRBD1	TRBV18	TRBJ1-3	TGTGCCAGCTCACCACCGCAGGGACAGAACCACGGCAACACCATATATTTT	CASSPPQGQNHGNTIYF
once	-	TRBV6-6	TRBJ2-3	TGTGCCAGCAGTTCACTCCGAAGCACAGATACGCAGTATTTT	CASSSLRSTDTQYF
-	-	TRBV18	TRBJ1-2	TGTGCCAGCTCACCGAACAGGGACGGACTTTATGGCTACACCTTC	CASSPNRDGLYGYTF
-	-	TRBV7-8	TRBJ2-2	TGTGCCAGCAGCTTAGACACCGGGGAGCTGTTTTTT	CASSLDTGELFF
-	TRBD2	TRBV7-7	TRBJ2-1	TGTGCTAGCAGCTTGGCACTAGCGGGAGAGCAGTTCTTC	CASSLALAGEQFF
-	-	TRBV14	TRBJ1-3	TGTGCCAGCAGCCAAGGCCTCCTCAGGTTGGATGGAAACACCATATATTTT	CASSQGLLRLDGNTIYF
-	-	TRBV5-1	TRBJ2-4	TGCGCCAGCAGCTTGGGTAATGGCGTAAACATTCAGTACTTC	CASSLGNGVNIQYF
-	-	TRBV15	TRBJ2-3	TGTGCCACCAGCAGAGGGGGGCAGGCGTACACAGATACGCAGTATTTT	CATSRGGQAYTDTQYF
-	-	TRBV10-3	TRBJ2-7	TGTGCCATCAGGACGCCTTTACAGGGCTCCTACGAGCAGTACTTC	CAIRTPLQGSYEQYF
-	TRBD2	TRBV10-3	TRBJ2-5	TGTGCCATCAGTGTTCGTAGCGGGGGTCAAGAGACCCAGTACTTC	CAISVRSGGQETQYF
few	TRBD1	TRBV11-2	TRBJ1-5	TGTGCCAGCAGCAATCAACAGGGGAATCAGCCCCAGCATTTT	CASSNQQGNQPQHF
-	-	TRBV5-5	TRBJ1-2	TGTGCCAGCAGCTTCCAAGCTAACTATGGCTACACCTTC	CASSFQANYGYTF
-	TRBD2	TRBV7-2	TRBJ2-3	TGTGCCAGCAGCTTACTAAGGCTAGCGGGAACTACAGATACGCAGTATTTT	CASSLLRLAGTTDTQYF